This T cell receptor (beta chain) stems from a study of T-cell memory formation after mild COVID-19. Study in general: TCR clusters were mostly donor specific.

TCRdb re-called the 5' RACE reads with MiXCR, one entry per CDR3 protein. The sample includes under 200,000 distinct CDR3 sequences, roughly 10% seen only once; the top ten take roughly 3.8%. General observations from the study: CD4+ clones that contracted lay mainly in CM and EM; CD8+ ones lay in EMRA. A balance of CD4 and CD8 characterized clones contracting day 15 to 85, whereas later expanders leaned CD4+.

Trimming took off 8 bases at V and 2 bases at J, with 12 bases between the two ends. This CDR3 has 13 amino acids. Germline-derived CDR1 and CDR2 are KGHSH and LQKENI. The table lists this clonotype with many counts. No antigen is known for it. This chain connects TRBV18 to TRBJ2-5, with D possibly matching TRBD1 (6 bases). The sequenced material came from PBMCs or a T cell subset sorted from them (not recorded which). The receptor comes from a man younger than 30 who had mild COVID-19 (a few samples of this study predate the infection). Cell type and time point are not known. The CDR3 region has the DNA TGTGCCAGCAGCCCAGGACAGCAAGAGACCCAGTACTTC. It yields the protein CASSPGQQETQYF.